A single sample is the source of the 16 T cell receptor delta chains below, sequenced in a study of γδ T cells in repeated Plasmodium falciparum infection (dated by TCRdb to about 2021). Vgamma9/Vdelta2+ and Vdelta2-negative gammadelta T cell populations were flow-sorted from peripheral blood mononuclear cells for bulk TCR repertoire analysis. The library relied on multiplex PCR. The sequencer was an Illumina MiSeq. TCRdb reprocessed the public data with the CATT caller; entries with the same nucleotide sequence were combined afterwards. For this sample the table gives tens of thousands of delta-chain clones, of which over 1.5% were detected only once. Of the sample, 15% falls within the top ten clones. Sequenced material: gamma-delta T cells from blood. These receptors came from a pool of human donors (malaria-infected and uninfected, not separated).

Comment on this clone: It differs at one base from a far larger clone, so likely a read error. The same CDR3 is also encoded by other DNA sequences in this sample. The chain employs TRDV1 and TRDJ1; a possible D gene is TRDD2 (6 bases). The J gene is not listed in TCRdb, so it was assigned here from a DNA match to germline. Looked up from germline, CDR1 is TSWWSYY and CDR2 is QGS. Between the trimmed V and J ends, which lost 0 bases and 0 bases, there was a span of 23 bases. The CDR3 runs to 20 residues. In DNA form, the CDR3 reads TGTGCTCTTGGGGAACTACCCTTCCCTTTATTTCATAAATACACCGATAAACTCATCTTT. Its translation: CALGELPFPLFHKYTDKLIF.

This clone showed up many times. A far larger clone is a single base away, which makes a read error likely. The same CDR3 also results from other DNA sequences found in this sample. The chain employs TRDV1 and TRDJ1; TRDD3 aligns across 12 bases. The CDR3 is 23 amino acids. The germline V gene encodes CDR1 TSWWSYY and CDR2 QGS. The CDR3 loop is CALGELGPSYDWGIQGNTDKLIF. Written as DNA, the CDR3 is TGTGCTCTTGGGGAACTGGGGCCTTCCTACGACTGGGGGATACAAGGGAACACCGATAAGCTCATCTTT.

This clone has at least ten counts. TCRdb has a much larger clone's protein, which differs at residue 11 from the translation of this DNA, likely because of a read error; what is shown is the protein translated from the DNA. The chain recombines TRAV38-2/DV8 with TRDJ1, with TRDD3 matching over 9 bases. The J gene was missing in TCRdb and was found by matching the end of the DNA to germline. The CDR3 spans 16 residues. The J segment lost 3 bases and the V segment lost 10 bases, leaving 16 bases of the junction unmatched. The germline V gene has CDR1 TSESDYY and CDR2 QEAYKQQN. CDR3 amino acids: CAPRFGGYPYADKLIF. The CDR3 bases are TGTGCTCCCCGATTTGGGGGATATCCGTACGCCGATAAACTCATCTTT.

Concerning this clone itself: TCRdb's listed protein matches a much larger clone and diverges from this DNA's translation at residues 12 and 21, likely through a read error; the protein shown comes from the DNA. The chain carries TRDV1 and TRDJ1, with 11 bases lining up with TRDD3. Per the germline V gene, CDR1 is TSWWSYY and CDR2 is QGS. This CDR3 region has 23 residues. CDR3 residues: CALGARIPRLRALFWGILDKPIF. DNA of the CDR3: TGTGCTCTTGGGGCCCGAATCCCCCGACTACGTGCCCTCTTCTGGGGGATACTCGATAAACCCATCTTT.

Remarks on this clone: This likely came from a read error, as a far larger clone is one base away. This same CDR3 is encoded by further DNA sequences in the sample. The V gene is TRDV1, the J gene TRDJ1; no clear D. The CDR3 is 23 amino acids. V lost 0 bases, J lost 4 bases, and 36 bases lay in between. Germline loops: CDR1 TSWWSYY, CDR2 QGS. CDR3 bases: TGTGCTCTTGGGGAACTAGACAGTAGCTACGGGTGGTGGGCGAAACCGGGCTTCGATAAACTCATCTTT. It is translated as CALGELDSSYGWWAKPGFDKLIF.

A remark on this clone: The protein given by TCRdb reflects a much larger clone and differs at residue 13 from this DNA's translation, likely from a read error; the protein shown is the DNA's translation. The rearrangement uses TRDV2 and TRDJ1, with 10 bases lining up with TRDD3. The J gene was not available in TCRdb and was assigned here by matching the DNA to germline segments. The CDR3 contains 20 residues. V shed 2 bases, J shed 0 bases, and the junction held 17 bases outside the gene matches. Germline CDR1 GEAIGNYY, CDR2 EKD. DNA of the CDR3: TGTGCCTGTGACAAACCTTCCTGCTGGGGGATAGAGGGGTACACCGATAAACTCATCTTT. Its protein is CACDKPSCWGIEGYTDKLIF.

A few counts support this clone. This DNA's translation and the protein TCRdb lists, from a much larger clone, do not match at residue 15, likely due to a read error; the protein shown is translated from the DNA. The rearrangement links TRDV3 to TRDJ1; 9 positions agree with TRDD3. CDR1 is TVYSNPD, CDR2 GDNSRS, per germline (reference sequence). The CDR3 sequence is 21 residues long. Unmatched junction bases numbered 26, after V lost 2 bases and J lost 1 base. The CDR3 sequence: CAFRVGIPVVYWGTRTDKLIF. The CDR3 DNA follows: TGTGCCTTTCGGGTGGGCATTCCCGTTGTGTACTGGGGGACGCGCACCGATAAACTCATCTTT.

In its sample, this clone was seen a few times. The mismatch at residue 11 between this DNA's translation and the TCRdb protein of a much larger clone likely reflects a read error; the protein shown is translated from the DNA. The chain combines TRDV2 with TRDJ1; no definite D call. The J gene is not listed in TCRdb, so it was assigned here from a DNA match to germline. CDR3 size: 14 residues. Germline V gene data show CDR1 as GEAIGNYY and CDR2 as EKD. The CDR3 DNA follows: TGTGCCTGTGACTTCCCCTCTCTGCCCGATAGACTCATCTTT. Translating it yields CACDFPSLPDRLIF.

This clone came up many times. This may be a read error: a much more frequent sequence differs by one nucleotide. Different DNA sequences within this sample yield the same CDR3. The chain carries TRDV1 and TRDJ1; 10 nucleotides align to TRDD3. CDR3 length: 18 residues. Germline V lookup: CDR1 TSWWSYY, CDR2 QGS. V dropped 9 bases and J dropped 0; count of bases not matched to a gene: 16. The CDR3 here is CALLPSYGGYGYTDKLIF. CDR3 in DNA: TGTGCTCTCCTACCCTCCTACGGGGGATACGGGTACACCGATAAACTCATCTTT.

This clone has just a few counts. TCRdb's protein, taken from a much larger clone, differs from this DNA's translation at residues 6 and 7, likely owing to a read error; the protein displayed comes from the DNA. The gene calls are TRDV1 and TRDJ2, with TRDD3 matching over 12 bases. This CDR3 region has 23 residues. After removal of 4 bases from V and 5 bases from J, the junction contained 26 bases not matched to a gene. Germline V CDR1 and CDR2: TSWWSYY, QGS. CDR3 sequence: CALGASEPTLGDTPPLLTAQLFF. CDR3 coding DNA: TGTGCTCTTGGGGCCTCCGAACCTACACTGGGGGATACCCCTCCCCTCCTAACAGCACAACTCTTCTTT.

This clone was seen many times. It differs at one base from a far larger clone, so likely a read error. The same CDR3 can be traced to other DNA sequences in this sample. The V gene is TRDV2, but the J gene lacks a call; the table assigns TRDD3, which was not confirmed against the DNA. The germline V gene encodes CDR1 GEAIGNYY and CDR2 EKD. The CDR3 is 17 residues long. This CDR3 reads CACDTEYWGIHTDKLIF. The CDR3 bases are TGTGCCTGTGACACCGAGTACTGGGGGATACACACCGATAAGCTCATCTTT.

A word on this clone: A far larger clone is one base from this, pointing to a likely read error. The chain uses TRDV1 and TRDJ2; 7 bases map to TRDD3. TCRdb is silent on the J gene; assignment here came from matching the DNA to germline. J was trimmed by 10 bases and V by 3 bases; bases with no gene match: 29. Germline CDR1 TSWWSYY, CDR2 QGS. CDR3 size: 21 residues. The CDR3 DNA is TGTGCTCTTGGGGATCCTCCTTGGGTTGGGGGAACGCCCCTTAGAGTGGTACAACTCTTCTTT. Translation gives CALGDPPWVGGTPLRVVQLFF.

This clone has a handful of counts. The protein given by TCRdb reflects a much larger clone and differs at residue 22 from this DNA's translation, likely from a read error; the protein shown is the DNA's translation. Called V gene: TRAV38-2/DV8; the J gene was not called; the table's D call of TRDD3 was not tested on the DNA. The CDR3 extends over 24 amino acids. Germline CDR1 reads TSESDYY; CDR2 reads QEAYKQQN. Here the CDR3 DNA reads TGTGCTTATAGGAGCTGGTACCGCCCTCCTACTGGGGGCCAGAGCCCCTGGGACACCCGACAGACGTTTTTC. This codes for CAYRSWYRPPTGGQSPWDTRQTFF.

Remarks on this clone: The protein in TCRdb stems from a much larger clone and differs at residue 12 from this DNA's translation, likely a read error; here the protein is translated from the DNA. The J gene is TRDJ1, the V gene TRDV1; 11 nucleotides agree with TRDD3. TCRdb does not report a J gene; here it was assigned by matching the DNA to germline references. The germline CDR1 and CDR2 sequences are TSWWSYY and QGS. V gave up 0 bases and J gave up 0 bases; unmatched junction bases: 9. CDR3 length: 19 residues. The CDR3 spells CALGELGWGIPLYTDKLIF. CDR3 bases: TGTGCTCTTGGGGAACTAGGCTGGGGGATACCCTTATACACCGATAAACTCATCTTT.

Concerning this clone: TCRdb's protein, taken from a much larger clone, differs from this DNA's translation at residue 5, likely owing to a read error; the protein displayed comes from the DNA. J is TRDJ1 and V is TRDV2, with 9 bases identical to TRDD3. As TCRdb names no J gene, one was assigned here on the basis of a DNA match to germline. Per the germline V gene, CDR1 is GEAIGNYY and CDR2 is EKD. CDR3 length equals 21 residues. Unmatched junction bases numbered 22, after V lost 3 bases and J lost 0 bases. The CDR3 sequence is CACDASILGDLIPRYTDKLIF. CDR3 DNA sequence: TGTGCCTGTGACGCATCGATACTGGGGGACTTAATCCCGCGGTACACCGATAAACTCATCTTT.

Ten or more counts support this clone. This sequence is one base from a far larger clone and is likely a read error. The same CDR3 is also encoded by other DNA sequences in this sample. The chain is built from TRDV2 and TRDJ1; 13 nucleotides agree with TRDD3. CDR1 is GEAIGNYY and CDR2 is EKD in the germline V gene. CDR3 size: 18 residues. The DNA of the CDR3 is TGTGCCTGTGATCCCGTACTGGGGGATACGGGGGTCACCGATAAACTCATCTTC. Translation gives CACDPVLGDTGVTDKLIF.